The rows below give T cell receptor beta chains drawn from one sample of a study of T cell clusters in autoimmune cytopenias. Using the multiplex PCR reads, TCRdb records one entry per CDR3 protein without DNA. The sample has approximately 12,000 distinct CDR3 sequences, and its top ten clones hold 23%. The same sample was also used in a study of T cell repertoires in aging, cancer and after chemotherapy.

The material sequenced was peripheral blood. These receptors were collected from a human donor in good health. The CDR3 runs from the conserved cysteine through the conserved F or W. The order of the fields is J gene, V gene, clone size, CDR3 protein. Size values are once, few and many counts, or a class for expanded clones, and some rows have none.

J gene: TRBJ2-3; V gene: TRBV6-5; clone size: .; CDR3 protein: CASTRGAGGPSTDTQYF
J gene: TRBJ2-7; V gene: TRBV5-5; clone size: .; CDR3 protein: CASSLGPRDSAYEQYF
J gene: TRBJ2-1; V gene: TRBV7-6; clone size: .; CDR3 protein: CASSSDRAYNEQFF
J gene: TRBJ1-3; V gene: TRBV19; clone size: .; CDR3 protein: CASTKGQPGNTIYF
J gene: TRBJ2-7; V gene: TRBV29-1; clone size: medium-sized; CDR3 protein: CSARDGTYEQYF
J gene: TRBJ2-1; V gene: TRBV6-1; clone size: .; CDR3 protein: CAAKKQGLWNEQFF
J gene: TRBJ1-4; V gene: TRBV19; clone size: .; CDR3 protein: CASSPQRLEKLFF
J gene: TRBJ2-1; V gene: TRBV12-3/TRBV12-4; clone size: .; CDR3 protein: CASSYTDSLNEQFF
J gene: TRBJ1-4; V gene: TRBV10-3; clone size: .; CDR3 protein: CAISEPGQGGEKLFF
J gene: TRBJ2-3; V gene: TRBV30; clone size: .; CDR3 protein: CAWSVQGIGTDTQYF
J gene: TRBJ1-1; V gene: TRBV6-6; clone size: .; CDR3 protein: CASSYSAAPEGLNTEAFF
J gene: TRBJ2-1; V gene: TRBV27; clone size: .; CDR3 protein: CASSLKGSGYFNEQFF
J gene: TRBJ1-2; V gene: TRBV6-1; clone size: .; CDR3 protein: CASSVQGGSYTF
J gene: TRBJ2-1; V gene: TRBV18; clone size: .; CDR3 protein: CASSPPYRDRVDEQFF
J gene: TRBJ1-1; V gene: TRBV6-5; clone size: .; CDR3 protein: CASSFLQGASTEAFF